The 28 T cell receptor beta chains given below trace back to one sample, sequenced in a study of blood T cells in healthy people across ages. A second PCR of 7 to 11 cycles used a sample-barcoded 5' primer and a J-beta primer mix. A single record per CDR3 protein comes from TCRdb applying MiXCR to the 5' RACE reads. Of over 1,500,000 distinct CDR3 sequences listed, about 39% were seen once; the top ten hold around 23%. Sample: blood. Receptors were obtained from a human donor in good health.

The V call is TRBV6-6, the J call TRBJ1-2; a possible D gene is TRBD1 (6 bases). The V gene lost 5 bases and the J gene lost 8 bases, with 18 bases spanning the gap. Germline V lookup: CDR1 MNHNY, CDR2 SVGAGI (reference sequence). CDR3 length equals 14 residues. The DNA of the CDR3 is TGTGCCAGCAGTCCCGCGGGGGGGGCGGAGGGCTACACCTTC. It is translated as CASSPAGGAEGYTF.

In this sample, this clonotype turned up once. The chain uses TRBV20-1 and TRBJ1-4, with D maybe TRBD1 (6 bases). In germline, CDR1 is DFQATT, CDR2 SNEGSKA (reference sequence). The CDR3 is 13 residues long. The V and J ends lost 5 bases and 4 bases respectively, with 11 bases between them. The CDR3 here is CSALRTVNEKLFF. CDR3 DNA: TGCAGTGCTCTCCGGACAGTTAATGAAAAACTGTTTTTT.

This clonotype has just a few counts. The chain is built from TRBV13 and TRBJ2-7, with D possibly matching TRBD1 (7 bases). Per germline, CDR1 PRHDT and CDR2 FYEKMQ (reference sequence). The germline V and J ends were trimmed by 3 bases and 3 bases, with 18 bases remaining between them. CDR3 size: 16 residues. The CDR3 reads CASSLVTGDRVYEQYF. The CDR3 bases are TGTGCCAGCAGCTTGGTCACGGGGGACAGAGTCTACGAGCAGTACTTC. Variable domain in full (rest from reference TRBV13 and TRBJ2-7): AAGVIQSPRHLIKEKRETATLKCYPIPRHDTVYWYQQGPGQDPQFLISFYEKMQSDKGSIPDRFSAQQFSDYHSELNMSSLELGDSALYFCASSLVTGDRVYEQYFGPGTRLTVT.

This clonotype appeared many times. The rearrangement joins TRBV5-1 to TRBJ2-7; a weak D match, TRBD1 (5 bases). The germline V gene has CDR1 SGHRS and CDR2 YFSETQ. The germline V and J ends were trimmed by 2 bases and 2 bases, with 11 bases remaining between them. This CDR3 has 14 residues. The DNA of the CDR3 is TGCGCCAGCAGCTTCTCAGGGAATACCTACGAGCAGTACTTC. Translation: CASSFSGNTYEQYF.

The chain combines TRBV5-1 with TRBJ2-3; 9 nucleotides line up with TRBD2. The ends lost 4 bases at V and 0 bases at J; junction bases unmatched: 6. Per germline, CDR1 SGHRS and CDR2 YFSETQ. CDR3 length equals 16 residues. The CDR3 DNA sequence: TGCGCCAGCAGCCCGTGGACTAGCGTTAGCACAGATACGCAGTATTTT. Translation gives CASSPWTSVSTDTQYF.

The table lists this clonotype with many counts. DNA for the CDR3: TGCAGCGCCGCCGGGACTAGGGTGAACAATGAGCAGTTCTTC. Amino acid sequence: CSAAGTRVNNEQFF. The rearrangement uses TRBV29-1 and TRBJ2-1, with 8 positions matching TRBD2. There are 14 residues in the CDR3. Germline lookup yields CDR1 SQVTM and CDR2 ANQGSEA. J gave up 5 bases and V 7 bases, and 10 bases lay outside the gene matches.

V is TRBV7-9 and J is TRBJ1-2; D gene ambiguous. CDR1 is SEHNR and CDR2 is FQNEAQ in the germline V gene (reference sequence). Trimming pared 1 base from V and 6 bases from J, leaving 12 bases between. The CDR3 runs 14 residues. CDR3 sequence reads: CASSLVAGFNGYTF. The CDR3 DNA reads TGTGCCAGCAGCTTAGTGGCAGGCTTCAATGGCTACACCTTC. The complete variable domain, with remaining parts taken from reference TRBV7-9 and TRBJ1-2, reads DTGVSQNPRHKITKRGQNVTFRCDPISEHNRLYWYRQTLGQGPEFLTYFQNEAQLEKSRLLSDRFSAERPKGSFSTLEIQRTEQGDSAMYLCASSLVAGFNGYTFGSGTRLTVV.

This clonotype has more than one count but fewer than ten. This chain uses TRBV6-5 with TRBJ2-4, with 9 bases identical to TRBD1. The germline gives CDR1 MNHEY, CDR2 SVGAGI. V trimming: 2 bases; J trimming: 13 bases; junction bases outside the gene matches: 6. The CDR3 is 13 amino acids. CDR3 in DNA: TGTGCCAGCAGTTACGGGACAGGGTGGGGACAGTACTTC. Amino acids: CASSYGTGWGQYF.

The gene calls are TRBV7-8 and TRBJ2-1, with 7 positions matching TRBD2. After removal of 4 bases from V and 9 bases from J, the junction contained 9 bases not matched to a gene. This CDR3 region has 14 residues. Per the germline V gene, CDR1 is SGHVS and CDR2 is FQNEAQ. CDR3 protein: CASSSTWGRGEQFF. The CDR3, as DNA: TGTGCCAGCAGCTCCACCTGGGGGAGGGGTGAGCAGTTCTTC.

J is TRBJ1-2 and V is TRBV27; perhaps TRBD1 as D (5 bases). The CDR3 is made up of 15 amino acids. V dropped 0 bases and J dropped 2 bases, with 10 bases sitting between them. Germline V gene sequence: CDR1 MNHEY, CDR2 SMNVEV (reference sequence). The CDR3 DNA sequence: TGTGCCAGCAGTTTATCCCCAAGGGGAAACTATGGCTACACCTTC. This translates into CASSLSPRGNYGYTF.

The CDR3 DNA reads as TGTGCCAGCCAATCTGACAGGTACAATGAGCAGTTCTTC. It codes for CASQSDRYNEQFF. V gene TRBV2 combines with J gene TRBJ2-1; the D gene is possibly TRBD1 (6 bases). The CDR3 spans 13 residues. Deletions cut 8 bases from V and 4 bases from J, with 12 bases between. Germline CDR1 is SNHLY and CDR2 is FYNNEI.

The chain has TRBV29-1 and TRBJ2-3; 10 bases are shared with TRBD1. Germline V gene sequence: CDR1 SQVTM, CDR2 ANQGSEA. CDR3 length: 14 amino acids. The ends lost 5 bases at V and 4 bases at J; junction bases unmatched: 6. DNA of the CDR3: TGCAGCGTTAAAAGCGGACAGGGGGCAGATACGCAGTATTTT. Translating it yields CSVKSGQGADTQYF.

V usage is TRBV20-1 and J usage is TRBJ1-6, with no clear D. Trimming cost V 0 bases and J 7 bases, with 10 bases left between them. The CDR3 totals 14 residues. Germline V gene sequence: CDR1 DFQATT, CDR2 SNEGSKA (reference sequence). The CDR3 here is CSAREPGTNSPLHF. The CDR3 DNA is TGCAGTGCTAGAGAACCGGGAACGAATTCACCCCTCCACTTT.

In its sample, this clonotype was seen a few times. The genes are TRBV14 and TRBJ2-5; no definite D call. The CDR3 loop spans 14 amino acids. CDR1 and CDR2 from the germline V gene are SGHDN and FVKESK. V dropped 4 bases and J dropped 5 bases, with 14 bases sitting between them. The CDR3 bases are TGTGCCAGCAGCCTCCGGATAGGAATGGAGACCCAGTACTTC. It is translated as CASSLRIGMETQYF.

The chain combines TRBV7-9 with TRBJ2-2, with D uncertain. The ends were cut back, 10 bases at V and 6 bases at J, with 15 bases in the middle. There are 13 residues in the CDR3. Germline-derived CDR1 and CDR2 are SEHNR and FQNEAQ (reference sequence). The CDR3 sequence is CATAPLPPGELFF. CDR3 in DNA: TGTGCCACGGCACCGTTACCCCCCGGGGAGCTGTTTTTT.

There are a few counts of this clonotype. This sequence joins TRBV18 and TRBJ1-1; D is unclear. The germline V gene has CDR1 KGHSH and CDR2 LQKENI. The CDR3 is 15 amino acids. The germline V and J ends were trimmed by 0 bases and 6 bases, with 14 bases remaining between them. The CDR3 sequence: CASSPPPGTHPEAFF. The CDR3 DNA reads as TGTGCCAGCTCACCACCTCCGGGAACCCATCCTGAAGCTTTCTTT. Full variable domain (outside the CDR3, taken from reference TRBV18 and TRBJ1-1): NAGVMQNPRHLVRRRGQEARLRCSPMKGHSHVYWYRQLPEEGLKFMVYLQKENIIDESGMPKERFSAEFPKEGPSILRIQQVVRGDSAAYFCASSPPPGTHPEAFFGQGTRLTVV.

A few counts support this clonotype. The chain has TRBV4-3 and TRBJ2-7; no reliable D call. CDR3 length: 16 residues. Germline CDR1 reads LGHNA; CDR2 reads YSLEER. V lost 0 bases, J lost 3 bases, and 15 bases lay in between. CDR3 sequence: CASSQDVAAESYEQYF. CDR3 DNA sequence: TGCGCCAGCAGCCAAGACGTCGCCGCGGAGAGCTACGAGCAGTACTTC.

The chain uses TRBV29-1 and TRBJ2-3; no reliable D call. Germline V gene sequence: CDR1 SQVTM, CDR2 ANQGSEA. V was trimmed by 8 bases and J by 0 bases, leaving 15 bases between them. This CDR3 region has 14 residues. The CDR3 nucleotides are TGCAGCAGCCTTCCTTCGCTGAGCACAGATACGCAGTATTTT. Amino acids: CSSLPSLSTDTQYF.

This chain uses TRBV2 with TRBJ1-2; TRBD1 aligns across 10 bases. The germline gives CDR1 SNHLY, CDR2 FYNNEI. The length of the CDR3 is 13 residues. After removal of 4 bases from V and 8 bases from J, the junction contained 4 bases not matched to a gene. The CDR3 protein is CASSVDRGQGYTF. The CDR3 region has the DNA TGTGCCAGCAGTGTAGACAGGGGGCAAGGCTACACCTTC.

The V call is TRBV12-3 or TRBV12-4, the J call TRBJ2-1; possibly TRBD1 or TRBD2 for D (5 bases each). The CDR3 consists of 13 residues. The ends were cut back, 5 bases at V and 7 bases at J, with 12 bases in the middle. The CDR3 region is CASSLGEGNEQFF. DNA for the CDR3: TGTGCCAGCAGTCTTGGAGAGGGGAATGAGCAGTTCTTC.

The V gene is TRBV9, the J gene TRBJ1-1; D unresolved. The CDR3 runs 15 residues. Germline CDR1 reads SGDLS; CDR2 reads YYNGEE. Between the trimmed V and J ends, which lost 0 bases and 1 base, there was a span of 10 bases. The CDR3 here is CASSVADSPNTEAFF. In DNA, the CDR3 is TGTGCCAGCAGCGTAGCTGATAGCCCGAACACTGAAGCTTTCTTT.

J is TRBJ2-3 and V is TRBV4-2, with 7 bases fitting TRBD2. The V and J ends lost 0 bases and 6 bases, in that order; junction bases with no gene match: 3. Germline lookup yields CDR1 LGHNA and CDR2 YNFKEQ. The CDR3 loop spans 14 amino acids. CDR3 region: CASSQETSYDTQYF. The CDR3 DNA reads TGTGCCAGCAGCCAAGAGACTAGCTATGATACGCAGTATTTT.

V is TRBV20-1 and J is TRBJ1-2; 7 bases fit TRBD1. Germline CDR1 and CDR2: DFQATT and SNEGSKA (reference sequence). Trimming took 3 bases from V and 5 from J; bases not matched to a gene: 9. The CDR3 has 14 amino acids. The CDR3 is CSARDGRGVYGYTF. The CDR3 nucleotides read TGCAGTGCTAGGGACGGCAGGGGGGTTTATGGCTACACCTTC.

This clonotype was observed a few times. The chain carries TRBV20-1 and TRBJ2-5; no reliable D call. CDR1 is DFQATT and CDR2 is SNEGSKA in the germline V gene (reference sequence). This CDR3 spans 13 amino acids. The ends were cut back, 6 bases at V and 0 bases at J, with 11 bases in the middle. In nucleotides, the CDR3 is TGCAGTGCCACAGCGACGTACCAAGAGACCCAGTACTTC. It encodes CSATATYQETQYF.

This clonotype showed up just once. This chain joins TRBV15 and TRBJ1-6; D gene ambiguous. The germline V and J ends were trimmed by 7 bases and 10 bases, with 11 bases remaining between them. The CDR3 runs to 12 residues. Per the germline V gene, CDR1 is LNHNV and CDR2 is YYDKDF (reference sequence). This CDR3 is CATNRPGSPLHF. CDR3 nucleotides: TGTGCCACCAACCGTCCGGGGTCACCCCTCCACTTT.

This clonotype came up many times. The rearrangement joins TRBV7-2 to TRBJ1-6; no definite D call. Trimming shortened V by 3 bases and J by 8 bases, and 17 bases separated the two germline ends. This CDR3 contains 16 residues. Germline lookup yields CDR1 SGHTA and CDR2 FQGNSA. In DNA form, the CDR3 reads TGTGCCAGCAGCTTTCTTCCCGTGCCTCGAGATTCACCCCTCCACTTT. It encodes CASSFLPVPRDSPLHF.

CDR3 protein: CATSDFTNEQFF. CDR3 bases: TGTGCCACCAGTGATTTTACGAATGAGCAGTTCTTC. V gene TRBV24-1 combines with J gene TRBJ2-1; D uncertain. The CDR3 loop spans 12 amino acids. V gave up 1 base and J gave up 7 bases, with 4 bases separating them. Germline CDR1 KGHDR, CDR2 SFDVKD.

V usage is TRBV6-1 and J usage is TRBJ2-5; perhaps TRBD1 as D (6 bases). The CDR3 loop spans 13 amino acids. In germline, CDR1 is MNHNS, CDR2 SASEGT. V was clipped by 6 bases and J by 7 bases, with 15 bases between them. CDR3 nucleotides: TGTGCCAGCAGGCCCAGGGGTCCGGGGACCCAGTACTTC. It translates to CASRPRGPGTQYF.